The sequence of this TCR beta chain was determined in a study of T cell changes during pregnancy in multiple sclerosis (dated by TCRdb to about 2019). Background for the entire study: Changes in the T cell repertoire over the course of pregnancy were examined in this study in women with multiple sclerosis.

Concerning this clone itself: Its antigen remains undetermined. No base quality values were provided; no much bigger clone lies one nucleotide off.

Library creation used the immunoSEQ multiplex PCR assay. TCRdb provides this immuneACCESS table in a form limited to in-frame rearrangements. Some clones are lacking; in checked studies, under half of them reflect an unresolved V gene, and why the rest are absent is not known. The sample includes roughly 60,000 clones, with over 85% observed a single time. Of the sample, 0.35% to 0.45% falls within the top ten clones. The germline V gene encodes CDR1 LNHDA and CDR2 SQIVND (reference sequence). Trimming accounts for 5 bases at V and 2 bases at J, while the number of junction bases matched to no gene is 2. The CDR3 spans 13 residues, from the cysteine through the phenylalanine. The entry retains the CDR3 DNA only, 39 bases that are in frame from base 1.

The rearrangement combines TRBV19 with TRBJ2-5, with TRBD1 identical over 7 junction bases. Sequencing used CD4+ T cells from peripheral blood mononuclear cells, obtained before pregnancy. The sequence came from a female donor with multiple sclerosis, enrolled in a pregnancy study. The nucleotide sequence is TGTGCCAGTAGTCGGGACAGTCAAGAGACCCAGTACTTC. Its translation is CASSRDSQETQYF.